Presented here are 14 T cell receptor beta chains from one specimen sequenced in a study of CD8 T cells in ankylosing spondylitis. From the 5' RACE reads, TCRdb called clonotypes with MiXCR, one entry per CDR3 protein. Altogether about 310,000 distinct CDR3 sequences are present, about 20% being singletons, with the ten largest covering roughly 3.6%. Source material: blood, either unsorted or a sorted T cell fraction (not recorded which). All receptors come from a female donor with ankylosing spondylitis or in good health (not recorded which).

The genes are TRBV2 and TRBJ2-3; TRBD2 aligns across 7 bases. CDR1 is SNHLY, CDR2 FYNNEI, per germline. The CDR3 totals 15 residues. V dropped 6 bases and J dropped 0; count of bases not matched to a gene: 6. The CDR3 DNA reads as TGTGCCAGCAGAGTTACTAGCGTGAGCACAGATACGCAGTATTTT. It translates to CASRVTSVSTDTQYF.

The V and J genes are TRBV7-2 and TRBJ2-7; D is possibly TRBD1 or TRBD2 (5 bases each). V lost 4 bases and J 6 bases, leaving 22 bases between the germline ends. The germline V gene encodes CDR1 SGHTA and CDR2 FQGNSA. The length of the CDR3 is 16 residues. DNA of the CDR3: TGTGCCAGCAGCTCCACGTCCGCCAGGGAGTTTGGCGAGCAGTACTTC. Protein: CASSSTSAREFGEQYF.

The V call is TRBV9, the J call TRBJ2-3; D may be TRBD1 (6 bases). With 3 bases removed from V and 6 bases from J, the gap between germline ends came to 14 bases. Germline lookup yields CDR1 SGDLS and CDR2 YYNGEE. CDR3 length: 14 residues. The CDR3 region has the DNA TGTGCCAGCAGCGCGGGACATACGAGGGATACGCAGTATTTT. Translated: CASSAGHTRDTQYF.

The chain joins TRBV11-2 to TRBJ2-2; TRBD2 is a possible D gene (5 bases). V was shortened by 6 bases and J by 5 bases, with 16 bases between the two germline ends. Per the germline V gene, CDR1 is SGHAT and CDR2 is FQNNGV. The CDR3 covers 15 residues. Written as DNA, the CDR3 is TGTGCCAGCAGTCCCACGGGAAGAGGAACCGGGGAGCTGTTTTTT. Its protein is CASSPTGRGTGELFF.

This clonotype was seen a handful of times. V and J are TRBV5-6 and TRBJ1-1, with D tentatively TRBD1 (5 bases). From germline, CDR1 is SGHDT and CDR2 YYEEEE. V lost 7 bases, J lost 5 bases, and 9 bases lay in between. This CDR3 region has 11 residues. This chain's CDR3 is CASQGVTEAFF. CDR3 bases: TGTGCCAGCCAGGGTGTAACTGAAGCTTTCTTT.

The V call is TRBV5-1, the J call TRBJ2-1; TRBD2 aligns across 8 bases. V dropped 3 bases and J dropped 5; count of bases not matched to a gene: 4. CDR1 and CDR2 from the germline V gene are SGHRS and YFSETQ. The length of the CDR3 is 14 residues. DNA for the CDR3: TGCGCCAGCAGCTCCAGACTAGCGCACAATGAGCAGTTCTTC. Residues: CASSSRLAHNEQFF.

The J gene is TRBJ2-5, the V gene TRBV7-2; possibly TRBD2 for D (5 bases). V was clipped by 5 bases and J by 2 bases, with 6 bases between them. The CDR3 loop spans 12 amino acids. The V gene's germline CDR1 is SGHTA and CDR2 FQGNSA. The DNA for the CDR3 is TGTGCCAGCAGCGGGAGACAAGAGACCCAGTACTTC. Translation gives CASSGRQETQYF.

CDR3 residues: CASKGQGLSTDTQYF. The CDR3 DNA is TGCGCCAGCAAGGGACAGGGACTGAGCACAGATACGCAGTATTTT. The chain carries TRBV4-1 and TRBJ2-3; 9 bases are a match to TRBD1. Germline CDR1 is MGHRA and CDR2 is YSYEKL. With 7 bases clipped from V and 0 bases from J, the junction kept 5 bases outside the gene matches. The CDR3 runs to 15 residues.

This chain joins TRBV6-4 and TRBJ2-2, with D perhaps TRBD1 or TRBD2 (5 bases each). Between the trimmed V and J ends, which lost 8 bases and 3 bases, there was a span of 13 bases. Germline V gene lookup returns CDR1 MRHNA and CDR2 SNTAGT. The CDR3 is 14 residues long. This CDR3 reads CASGRDAHTGELFF. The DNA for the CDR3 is TGTGCCAGCGGCCGGGACGCTCACACCGGGGAGCTGTTTTTT.

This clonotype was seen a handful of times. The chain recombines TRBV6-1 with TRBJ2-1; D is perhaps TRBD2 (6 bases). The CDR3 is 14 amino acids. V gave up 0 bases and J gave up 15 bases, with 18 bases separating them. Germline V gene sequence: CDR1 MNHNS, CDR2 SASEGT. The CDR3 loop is CASSEAIGSRSGFF. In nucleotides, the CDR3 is TGTGCCAGCAGTGAAGCGATCGGGAGTCGGAGTGGGTTCTTC.

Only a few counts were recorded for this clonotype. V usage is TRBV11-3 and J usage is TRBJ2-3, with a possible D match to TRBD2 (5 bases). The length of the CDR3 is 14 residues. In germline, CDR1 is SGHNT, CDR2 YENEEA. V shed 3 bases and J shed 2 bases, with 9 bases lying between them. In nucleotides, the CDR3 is TGTGCCAGCAGCTTTCGGGGAGACACAGATACGCAGTATTTT. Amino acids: CASSFRGDTDTQYF.

The CDR3 sequence: CSARVIHRQGPSEKLFF. In DNA, the CDR3 is TGCAGTGCTAGAGTTATTCATCGACAGGGTCCATCTGAAAAACTGTTTTTT. The rearrangement links TRBV20-1 to TRBJ1-4; 7 nucleotides agree with TRBD1. There are 17 residues in the CDR3. Germline CDR1 DFQATT, CDR2 SNEGSKA (reference sequence). Trimming cost V 1 base and J 7 bases; bases outside gene matches: 15.

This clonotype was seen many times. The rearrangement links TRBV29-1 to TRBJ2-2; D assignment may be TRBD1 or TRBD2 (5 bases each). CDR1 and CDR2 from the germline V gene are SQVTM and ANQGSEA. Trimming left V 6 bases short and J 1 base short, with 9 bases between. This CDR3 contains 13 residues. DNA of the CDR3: TGCAGCGTGGGGACGGTGAACACCGGGGAGCTGTTTTTT. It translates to CSVGTVNTGELFF.

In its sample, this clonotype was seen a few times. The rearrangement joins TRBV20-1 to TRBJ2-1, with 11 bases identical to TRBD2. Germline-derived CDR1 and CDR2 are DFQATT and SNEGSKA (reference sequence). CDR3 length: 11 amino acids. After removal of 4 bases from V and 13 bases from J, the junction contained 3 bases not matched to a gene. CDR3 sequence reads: CSAKLAGVQFF. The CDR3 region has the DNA TGCAGTGCTAAACTAGCGGGAGTTCAGTTCTTC.